This T cell receptor (beta chain) is drawn from a study of shared clonotypes between healthy human individuals. Clones were read by immunoSEQ multiplex PCR, and TCRdb kept only the in-frame ones, dropping some. The sample records 2.5 million or so clones, roughly nine tenths being singletons. The germline V gene encodes CDR1 LNHDA and CDR2 SQIVND (reference sequence). Losses at the gene ends were 6 bases for V and 4 bases for J; bases not matched to a gene: 4. The CDR3 consists of 14 residues. Study-level points and caveats: Only a few donors were included, so the genetic and exposure-history diversity represented was limited. Richness estimates generally favored naive over memory subsets.

About this clone: Its antigen is currently unknown. This same CDR3 is encoded by further DNA sequences in the sample.

All donors were healthy HIV-negative adults lacking recent acute infections or vaccinations. Sequencing was performed on naive CD4+ T cells sorted from blood. Subset denoted: CD45RA+ positively selected. The chain combines TRBV19 with TRBJ1-2; 11 nucleotides match TRBD1. This TCR was sampled from a young man in good health. CDR3 nucleotides: TGTGCCAGTAGCGGGACAGGGGGTGTCTATGGCTACACCTTC. Its translation is CASSGTGGVYGYTF.